What follows are 10 T cell receptor beta chains derived from one specimen sequenced in a study of radiation and T cells in renal cell carcinoma. TCRdb's table, derived via immunoSEQ multiplex PCR, lists solely in-frame clones and lacks some. The sample shows about 77,000 clones, approximately 82% of them seen only once. As to time point: blood 4 weeks post-SBRT, at nephrectomy. The treatment denotes: 15 Gy SBRT to primary tumor, nephrectomy 4 weeks later. The starting material was blood, obtained from a patient whose treatment included radiotherapy and nephrectomy. These receptors were collected from a woman aged 60-75 years with renal cell carcinoma.

The V and J genes are TRBV7-2 and TRBJ1-1, with D maybe TRBD1 (5 bases). Looked up from germline, CDR1 is SGHTA and CDR2 is FQGNSA. V lost 1 base to trimming and J lost 3 bases, with 15 bases between them. The CDR3 extends over 16 amino acids. The CDR3: CASSLVLQGMDTEAFF. CDR3 in DNA: TGTGCCAGCAGCTTAGTCCTTCAGGGTATGGACACTGAAGCTTTCTTT.

The gene calls are TRBV10-3 and TRBJ2-1, with D unclear. CDR1 ENHRY and CDR2 SYGVKD come from the germline V gene. V was cut by 6 bases and J by 9 bases, with 3 bases left in between. The CDR3 is 9 residues long. CDR3 sequence (DNA): TGTGCCATCAGGATTGAGCAGTTCTTC. It yields the protein CAIRIEQFF.

The rearrangement links TRBV19 to TRBJ1-4; possible D gene TRBD1, 5 bases. The germline V gene has CDR1 LNHDA and CDR2 SQIVND (reference sequence). V was cut by 5 bases and J by 3 bases, with 13 bases left in between. The CDR3 consists of 15 residues. The CDR3 is CASSPSGLANEKLFF. The CDR3 nucleotides read TGTGCCAGTAGTCCTTCGGGGCTGGCTAATGAAAAACTGTTTTTT.

DNA of the CDR3: TGTGCCAGCAGTTACTCCGGGGCGAGGGACACTTTCTTT. Its translation: CASSYSGARDTFF. The chain is built from TRBV6-5 and TRBJ1-1; a weak D match, TRBD1 (6 bases). The germline V and J ends were trimmed by 0 bases and 12 bases, with 14 bases remaining between them. The CDR3 length is 13 residues. Germline CDR1 MNHEY, CDR2 SVGAGI.

This sequence joins TRBV5-1 and TRBJ1-2; possibly TRBD1 for D (5 bases). V was trimmed by 0 bases and J by 7 bases, leaving 13 bases between them. From germline, CDR1 is SGHRS and CDR2 YFSETQ. The length of the CDR3 is 14 residues. The DNA of the CDR3 is TGCGCCAGCAGCTTGGTGGGGGACGACCGTGGCTACACCTTC. Translation gives CASSLVGDDRGYTF.

The chain carries TRBV6-1 and TRBJ1-5; D possibly corresponds to TRBD1 (5 bases). Deletions cut 7 bases from V and 6 bases from J, with 16 bases between. The germline V gene has CDR1 MNHNS and CDR2 SASEGT. The CDR3 sequence is 14 residues long. The CDR3 nucleotides are TGTGCCAGCATCGACGGGGGGTTGGGTCAGCCCCAGCATTTT. Translation: CASIDGGLGQPQHF.

V gene TRBV6-1 combines with J gene TRBJ2-7; maybe TRBD1 (5 bases). Deletions cut 3 bases from V and 0 bases from J, with 12 bases between. CDR3 length: 15 residues. CDR1 is MNHNS, CDR2 SASEGT, per germline. The CDR3 nucleotides are TGTGCCAGCAGTGACGGTATGACAGTCTCCTACGAGCAGTACTTC. As protein: CASSDGMTVSYEQYF.

This clone was seen a single time. The J gene is TRBJ1-4, the V gene TRBV15; D uncertain. Germline CDR1 and CDR2: LNHNV and YYDKDF (reference sequence). The CDR3 contains 15 residues. Trimming took 1 base from V and 7 from J, leaving 13 bases between them. The CDR3 spells CATSRGGPPVEKLFF. The CDR3 DNA reads TGTGCCACCAGCAGAGGTGGACCGCCTGTTGAAAAACTGTTTTTT.

V usage is TRBV29-1 and J usage is TRBJ1-1; D gene uncertain. CDR3 size: 15 residues. CDR1 is SQVTM, CDR2 ANQGSEA, per germline. V was trimmed by 4 bases and J by 0 bases, leaving 15 bases between them. CDR3 residues: CSVGGHVGLNTEAFF. Here the CDR3 DNA reads TGCAGCGTTGGAGGTCATGTGGGCTTGAACACTGAAGCTTTCTTT.

The V gene is TRBV7-9, the J gene TRBJ1-5, with 9 bases lining up with TRBD1. Germline V gene lookup returns CDR1 SEHNR and CDR2 FQNEAQ (reference sequence). The CDR3 sequence is 15 residues long. V was pared by 5 bases and J by 7 bases, with 9 bases of the junction left unmatched. CDR3 residues: CASSRSGQGSQPQHF. As DNA, the CDR3 is TGTGCCAGCAGCCGATCGGGACAGGGAAGCCAGCCCCAGCATTTT.